A selection of T cell receptor beta chains follows, all from one sample in a study of cytomegalovirus exposure and HLA in healthy donors. The method was immunoSEQ multiplex PCR; TCRdb's version includes in-frame clones alone and lacks a portion of them. The data hold some 87,000 clones, with 79% observed a single time. The sequencing sample was made of PBMCs. Every receptor here comes from a middle-aged woman in good health and CMV-seropositive. The CDR3 runs from the conserved cysteine through the conserved F or W. D genes are given only for firm matches. Clone size appears in some rows only: once, few, many, or a class for an expanded clone.

.,TRBJ2-7,.,TRBV7-6,CASSSPGQTYEQYF,TGTGCCAGCAGCTCACCTGGACAGACCTACGAGCAGTACTTC
TRBD1,TRBJ1-1,.,TRBV25-1,CASRGVGQGLSEAFF,TGTGCCAGCAGGGGGGTGGGACAGGGTCTATCTGAAGCTTTCTTT
.,TRBJ1-2,once,TRBV5-1,CASSSGDRINYGYTF,TGCGCCAGCAGCTCCGGAGACAGGATTAACTATGGCTACACCTTC
TRBD1,TRBJ2-5,few,TRBV28,CASSAGQGVAETQYF,TGTGCCAGCAGTGCGGGACAGGGGGTAGCGGAGACCCAGTACTTC
TRBD1,TRBJ2-2,.,TRBV18,CASSQGTAGTGELFF,TGTGCCAGCTCTCAAGGGACAGCCGGAACCGGGGAGCTGTTTTTT
TRBD1,TRBJ1-5,.,TRBV28,CASIPDRVDQPQHF,TGTGCCAGCATCCCGGACAGGGTGGACCAGCCCCAGCATTTT
TRBD1,TRBJ1-4,.,TRBV2,CASSEDRGNEKLFF,TGTGCCAGCAGTGAGGACAGGGGTAATGAAAAACTGTTTTTT
TRBD1,TRBJ2-7,.,TRBV6-5,CASGRTGYGEQYF,TGTGCCAGCGGTCGGACAGGGTATGGGGAGCAGTACTTC
TRBD1,TRBJ1-5,.,TRBV30,CAWRTGLYGNQPQHF,TGTGCCTGGAGGACAGGGCTTTACGGCAATCAGCCCCAGCATTTT
TRBD2,TRBJ2-1,.,TRBV6-6,CATGLAGPNEQFF,TGTGCCACTGGACTAGCGGGACCTAATGAGCAGTTCTTC
.,TRBJ1-1,.,TRBV11-2,CASSLGPDSEAFF,TGTGCCAGCAGCTTGGGGCCTGACTCTGAAGCTTTCTTT
.,TRBJ1-1,.,TRBV28,CASSLTGYTEAFF,TGTGCCAGCAGTTTAACAGGGTACACTGAAGCTTTCTTT
TRBD2,TRBJ2-7,.,TRBV30,CAWSVHLAGSSYEQYF,TGTGCCTGGAGTGTACACCTAGCGGGGTCCTCCTACGAGCAGTACTTC
TRBD1,TRBJ2-7,.,TRBV29-1,CILFGQDSSYEQYF,TGCATCCTTTTTGGACAGGATAGCTCCTACGAGCAGTACTTC
TRBD2,TRBJ2-5,.,TRBV9,CASSATGTTPGETQYF,TGTGCCAGCAGCGCAACCGGGACTACACCTGGGGAGACCCAGTACTTC
.,TRBJ1-6,.,TRBV5-6,CASSLGSATNNSPLHF,TGTGCCAGCAGTCTTGGAAGTGCGACTAATAATTCACCCCTCCACTTT
TRBD1,TRBJ1-1,few,TRBV6-1,CASSLTGGGTEAFF,TGTGCCAGCAGCCTCACAGGGGGAGGAACTGAAGCTTTCTTT
.,TRBJ1-6,once,TRBV29-1,CSVGGVGYNSPLHF,TGCAGCGTTGGGGGGGTAGGGTATAATTCACCCCTCCACTTT
.,TRBJ2-1,.,TRBV9,CASKADPQEDNEQFF,TGTGCCAGCAAGGCCGATCCGCAAGAGGACAATGAGCAGTTCTTC
.,TRBJ2-7,.,TRBV6-5,CASSYSSTGTYEQYF,TGTGCCAGCAGTTACTCGAGTACCGGGACCTACGAGCAGTACTTC
.,TRBJ1-4,.,TRBV6-1,CATSRGRQEKLFF,TGTGCCACCAGTCGGGGGAGGCAAGAAAAACTGTTTTTT
.,TRBJ1-4,once,TRBV30,CAWTGGNNEKLFF,TGTGCCTGGACCGGAGGGAATAATGAAAAACTGTTTTTT
.,TRBJ1-5,.,TRBV5-6,CASSSTREIYSNQPQHF,TGTGCCAGCAGCTCCACGAGGGAGATTTATAGCAATCAGCCCCAGCATTTT
.,TRBJ2-3,few,TRBV6-1,CASSDVDGGTDTQYF,TGTGCCAGCAGTGATGTTGACGGAGGCACAGATACGCAGTATTTT
.,TRBJ1-3,.,TRBV6-5,CASRRQASSGNTIYF,TGTGCCAGCAGACGACAGGCAAGCTCTGGAAACACCATATATTTT
.,TRBJ1-3,.,TRBV29-1,CSVQDSSSGNTIYF,TGCAGCGTTCAAGACAGTTCCTCTGGAAACACCATATATTTT
TRBD2,TRBJ2-3,.,TRBV5-1,CASNPRTSGSWADTQYF,TGCGCCAGCAACCCGCGGACTAGCGGGAGTTGGGCAGATACGCAGTATTTT
.,TRBJ2-1,.,TRBV9,CASSVGSSVNEQFF,TGTGCCAGCAGCGTAGGGTCCAGTGTCAATGAGCAGTTCTTC
.,TRBJ1-4,.,TRBV5-1,CASSLSRVGEKLFF,TGCGCCAGCAGCTTGTCCAGGGTGGGTGAAAAACTGTTTTTT
.,TRBJ2-7,.,TRBV15,CATGGTAYEQYF,TGTGCCACTGGAGGGACGGCCTACGAGCAGTACTTC
TRBD2,TRBJ2-1,.,TRBV4-2,CASSQGTSGRAYNEQFF,TGTGCCAGCAGCCAAGGGACTAGCGGGAGGGCCTACAATGAGCAGTTCTTC
.,TRBJ2-4,.,TRBV5-4,CASSVGWADSHKNIQYF,TGTGCCAGCAGCGTTGGGTGGGCTGACAGCCACAAAAACATTCAGTACTTC
TRBD2,TRBJ2-2,.,TRBV27,CAPKLWGLAMDTGELFF,TGTGCCCCGAAACTGTGGGGACTAGCGATGGACACCGGGGAGCTGTTTTTT
TRBD2,TRBJ2-7,.,TRBV7-9,CASSRTSGGPSSYEQYF,TGTGCCAGCAGCCGGACTAGCGGGGGGCCCAGCTCCTACGAGCAGTACTTC
TRBD1,TRBJ1-2,.,TRBV2,CASSLGQGIGYTF,TGTGCCAGCAGCCTGGGACAGGGAATAGGCTACACCTTC
TRBD2,TRBJ2-1,.,TRBV4-2,CASSPAGGTYNEQFF,TGTGCCAGCAGCCCAGCGGGGGGCACTTACAATGAGCAGTTCTTC
TRBD2,TRBJ2-7,once,TRBV4-1,CASSQDGAGVSSGGTYEQYF,TGCGCCAGCAGCCAAGATGGTGCGGGCGTGTCTAGCGGTGGGACCTACGAGCAGTACTTC
TRBD1,TRBJ1-2,few,TRBV6-1,CASSQTGVNYGYTF,TGTGCCAGCAGTCAGACAGGGGTCAACTATGGCTACACCTTC
.,TRBJ2-6,.,TRBV2,CASSVYPVTGSGANVLTF,TGTGCCAGCAGTGTTTATCCCGTTACGGGCTCTGGGGCCAACGTCCTGACTTTC
TRBD1,TRBJ1-6,.,TRBV5-6,CASSLQGALAPLHF,TGTGCCAGCAGCTTGCAGGGGGCTCTGGCACCCCTCCACTTT
.,TRBJ1-4,.,TRBV5-1,CASSLSGINEKLFF,TGCGCCAGCAGCTTGTCAGGGATTAATGAAAAACTGTTTTTT
TRBD2,TRBJ2-1,few,TRBV6-5,CASGASGSQSEQFF,TGTGCCAGCGGGGCTAGCGGGAGTCAGAGTGAGCAGTTCTTC
.,TRBJ1-1,.,TRBV6-5,CASKQGRNTEAFF,TGTGCCAGCAAACAGGGACGGAACACTGAAGCTTTCTTT
TRBD2,TRBJ2-7,.,TRBV15,CATSRDQLAGGEQYF,TGTGCCACCAGCAGAGATCAACTAGCGGGGGGCGAGCAGTACTTC
TRBD1,TRBJ1-3,once,TRBV5-1,CASSLAGTGPSGNTIYF,TGCGCCAGCAGCTTGGCCGGGACAGGGCCCTCTGGAAACACCATATATTTT
.,TRBJ2-1,.,TRBV15,CATSRGEAKDEQFF,TGTGCCACCAGCAGAGGAGAGGCAAAAGATGAGCAGTTCTTC
.,TRBJ2-1,.,TRBV2,CASHKRSYNEQFF,TGTGCCAGTCACAAGCGCTCCTACAATGAGCAGTTCTTC
TRBD2,TRBJ2-1,.,TRBV5-1,CASSLGGGFDEQFF,TGCGCCAGCAGCTTGGGCGGGGGGTTCGATGAGCAGTTCTTC
.,TRBJ1-2,.,TRBV5-1,CASGGNVGPGDGYTF,TGCGCCAGCGGAGGGAACGTAGGGCCGGGGGATGGCTACACCTTC
TRBD1,TRBJ1-2,once,TRBV6-5,CASSYLQGGGSYGYTF,TGTGCCAGCAGTTACCTACAGGGGGGCGGCTCCTATGGCTACACCTTC
.,TRBJ1-6,.,TRBV30,CAWSGQGDSPLHF,TGTGCCTGGAGTGGGCAGGGTGATTCACCCCTCCACTTT